This T cell receptor beta chain was found in a study of T cell repertoires in cytomegalovirus infection. Looking at the study overall: Both CMV infection and a matching HLA type were indicated by public TCR beta signatures.

In germline, CDR1 is MDHEN, CDR2 SYDVKM. Trimming cost V 3 bases and J 0 bases, with 21 bases left between them. This CDR3 spans 18 amino acids. Concerning this clonotype itself: The antigen is undetermined.

Study outcomes and limitations: The ex vivo response showed dominance by HLA-C-restricted CMV-specific TCR beta clonotypes. The cumulative frequency of public TCR beta families distinguished individuals who carried CMV together with the relevant HLA.

TCRdb passed the reads through MiXCR, listing each CDR3 protein once. The sample carries around 200,000 distinct CDR3 sequences, roughly 17% recorded once. This clonotype originated in a human donor in good health (CMV status not recorded). Some clones in this sample may be carry-over from other donors' samples. The chain recombines TRBV28 with TRBJ2-7, with D perhaps given as TRBD1 or TRBD2 (5 bases each). What was sequenced was CD8+ T cells from PBMCs. The CDR3 region is CASSFGAGTPSNSYEQYF. The CDR3, as DNA: TGTGCCAGCAGTTTCGGGGCAGGGACCCCATCCAACTCCTACGAGCAGTACTTC.